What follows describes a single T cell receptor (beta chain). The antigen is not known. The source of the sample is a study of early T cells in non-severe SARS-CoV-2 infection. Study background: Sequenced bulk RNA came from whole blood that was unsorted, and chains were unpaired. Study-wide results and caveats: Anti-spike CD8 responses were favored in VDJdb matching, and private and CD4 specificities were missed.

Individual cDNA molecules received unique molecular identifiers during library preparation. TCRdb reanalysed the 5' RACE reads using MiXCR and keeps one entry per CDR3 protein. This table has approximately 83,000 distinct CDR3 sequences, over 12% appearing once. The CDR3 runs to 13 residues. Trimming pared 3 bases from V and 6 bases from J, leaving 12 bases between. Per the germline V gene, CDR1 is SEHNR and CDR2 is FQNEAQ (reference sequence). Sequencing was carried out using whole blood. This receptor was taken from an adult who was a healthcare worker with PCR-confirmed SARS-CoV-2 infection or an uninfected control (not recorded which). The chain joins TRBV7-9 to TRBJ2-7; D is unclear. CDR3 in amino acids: CASSFSQESEQYF. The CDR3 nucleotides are TGTGCCAGCAGCTTCAGTCAAGAGTCCGAGCAGTACTTC.